Given below is one TCR beta chain in context. The data are from a study of T cell responses to AZD1222 COVID-19 vaccine. The assay was immunoSEQ multiplex PCR, and TCRdb's table has in-frame clones only and misses some. The sample holds 150,000 or so clones, around nine tenths seen once. The source of this sequence is an adult in good health. The sample in question was peripheral blood, obtained on day 0 of AZD1222 vaccination.

The CDR3 region has the DNA TGTGCCAGCAGCCCAACCATTCTAGAGACCCAGTACTTC. It encodes CASSPTILETQYF. This chain uses TRBV11-1 with TRBJ2-5; D uncertain. V lost 5 bases and J lost 4, with 11 bases in between. Germline assignment: CDR1 SGHAT and CDR2 FQDESV (reference sequence). The CDR3 runs to 13 residues.